This TCR beta chain was identified in a study of T cell responses to AZD1222 COVID-19 vaccine. Germline lookup yields CDR1 MNHEY and CDR2 SMNVEV (reference sequence). V lost 6 bases and J lost 5; bases outside the gene matches: 10. The CDR3 is 15 amino acids. The data were produced by immunoSEQ multiplex PCR, yet TCRdb's version contains in-frame clones alone and is incomplete. The sample yields roughly 120,000 clones, approximately 92% seen once. The sample consisted of peripheral blood, taken 28 days after the second AZD1222 dose. The TCR originated in an adult who received the AZD1222 COVID-19 vaccine. The chain recombines TRBV27 with TRBJ2-7, with 10 bases aligning to TRBD2. CDR3 loop: CASRSLAGRRDEQYF. CDR3 in DNA: TGTGCCAGCAGGTCACTAGCGGGAAGGAGGGACGAGCAGTACTTC.